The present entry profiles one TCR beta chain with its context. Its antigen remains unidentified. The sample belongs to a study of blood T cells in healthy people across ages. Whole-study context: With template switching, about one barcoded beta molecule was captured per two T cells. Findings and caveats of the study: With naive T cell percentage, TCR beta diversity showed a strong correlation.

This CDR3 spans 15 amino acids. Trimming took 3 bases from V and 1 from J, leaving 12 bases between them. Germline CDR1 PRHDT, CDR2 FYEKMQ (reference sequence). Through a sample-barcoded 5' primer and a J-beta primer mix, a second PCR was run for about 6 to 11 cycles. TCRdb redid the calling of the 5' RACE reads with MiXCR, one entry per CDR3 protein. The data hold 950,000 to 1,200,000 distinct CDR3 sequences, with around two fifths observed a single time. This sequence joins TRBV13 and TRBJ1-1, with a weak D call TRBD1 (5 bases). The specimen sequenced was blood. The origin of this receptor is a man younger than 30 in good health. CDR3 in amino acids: CASSFRGDGNTEAFF. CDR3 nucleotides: TGTGCCAGCAGCTTTCGGGGGGATGGGAACACTGAAGCTTTCTTT.